This T cell receptor beta chain was retrieved from a study of molecular identifiers for immune sequencing clone quantification. Study-wide background: Five portions were made in replicates from RNA of around 20,000 or 100,000 naive CD8 cells, and four underwent sequencing. Study results and caveats: Clones above 20 RNA copies contained over 97% of effector molecules but under 1% of naive ones.

CD8+CD4-CCR7+CD45RA+ sorting gave the naive CD8 T cells. This CDR3 spans 15 amino acids. In germline, CDR1 is LNHDA, CDR2 SQIVND (reference sequence). V dropped 1 base and J dropped 4 bases, with 13 bases sitting between them. Previously described methods with listed TCR primers produced the bulk TCR libraries. Via MiXCR, TCRdb re-called the PCR reads, giving one row per CDR3 protein. The table lists around 40,000 distinct CDR3 sequences, under 25% of them singletons. This clonotype was observed at least ten times. Its cognate antigen is unknown. This TCR was sampled from a human donor in good health. Some libraries in this study had Jurkat cell RNA spiked in. The rearrangement uses TRBV19 and TRBJ1-1; the D gene is possibly TRBD1 (5 bases). Sequencing input: naive CD8+ T cells from blood, with Jurkat cell RNA spiked in. Subset described: FACS-sorted CD8+CD4-CCR7+CD45RA+ naive T cells. In DNA, the CDR3 is TGTGCCAGTAGTATAGTTGGCAGGGCGGTCACTGAAGCTTTCTTT. This codes for CASSIVGRAVTEAFF. The whole variable domain, filled in from reference TRBV19 and TRBJ1-1, reads DGGITQSPKYLFRKEGQNVTLSCEQNLNHDAMYWYRQDPGQGLRLIYYSQIVNDFQKGDIAEGYSVSREKKESFPLTVTSAQKNPTAFYLCASSIVGRAVTEAFFGQGTRLTVV.